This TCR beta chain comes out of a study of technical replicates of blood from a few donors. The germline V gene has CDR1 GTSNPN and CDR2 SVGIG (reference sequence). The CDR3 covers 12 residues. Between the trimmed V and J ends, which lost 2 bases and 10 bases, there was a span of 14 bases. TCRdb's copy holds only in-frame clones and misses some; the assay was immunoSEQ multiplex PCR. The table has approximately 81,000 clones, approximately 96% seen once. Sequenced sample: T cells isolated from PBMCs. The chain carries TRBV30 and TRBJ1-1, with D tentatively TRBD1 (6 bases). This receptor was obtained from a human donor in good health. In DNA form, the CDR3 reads TGTGCCTGGAGTTTGTCAGGGGAGGGAGCTTTCTTT. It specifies CAWSLSGEGAFF.